This T cell receptor beta chain was profiled in a study of cytomegalovirus exposure and HLA in healthy donors. A single count supports this clone. V lost 1 base, J lost 5 bases, and 9 bases stayed unmatched. The length of the CDR3 is 18 residues. Germline V lookup: CDR1 LGHNA, CDR2 YSLEER. Both 60 Vbeta primers and 13 Jbeta primers went into the PCR. Produced via immunoSEQ multiplex PCR; TCRdb's table is partial and in-frame only. The sample holds over 50,000 clones; around 85% are singletons and the top ten take roughly 1.8%. V usage is TRBV4-3 and J usage is TRBJ2-5; TRBD2 matches at 14 bases. The clonotype originates from a man in his forties in good health and CMV-seronegative. The specimen was PBMCs. The CDR3 sequence is CASSQGLTSGGARETQYF. DNA of the CDR3: TGCGCCAGCAGCCAAGGATTGACTAGCGGGGGGGCCCGTGAGACCCAGTACTTC.